One and the same sample provided the 28 T cell receptor beta chains below, sequenced in a study of follicular helper T cells after annual influenza vaccination. Sequencing was performed with immunoSEQ multiplex PCR; in TCRdb, only in-frame clones are kept and a portion is missing. The table has nearly 7,000 clones, roughly 86% seen once; the top ten hold over 1.1%. Stated time point: 2015-2016 season, 7 days after influenza vaccination. The starting material was CXCR5- memory CD4+ T cells sorted from blood, obtained 7 days after influenza vaccination. All receptors come from an adult who received the influenza vaccine.

The rearrangement links TRBV27 to TRBJ2-1, with D perhaps TRBD1 (6 bases). Per the germline V gene, CDR1 is MNHEY and CDR2 is SMNVEV (reference sequence). V gave up 5 bases and J gave up 1 base, with 12 bases separating them. The CDR3 has 15 amino acids. The CDR3: CASSAGDGSYNEQFF. For the CDR3, the DNA is TGTGCCAGCAGTGCAGGGGATGGGTCCTACAATGAGCAGTTCTTC.

The chain employs TRBV6-6 and TRBJ2-5, with no clear D. V was pared by 4 bases and J by 2 bases, with 8 bases between. The CDR3 sequence is 13 residues long. CDR1 is MNHNY and CDR2 is SVGAGI in the germline V gene (reference sequence). CDR3 sequence: CASSWRIQETQYF. CDR3 sequence (DNA): TGTGCCAGCAGTTGGCGGATTCAAGAGACCCAGTACTTC.

The genes are TRBV4-1 and TRBJ2-2, with 7 bases fitting TRBD1. Trimming cost V 6 bases and J 5 bases; bases outside gene matches: 12. The length of the CDR3 is 16 residues. Germline CDR1 reads MGHRA; CDR2 reads YSYEKL. The CDR3 sequence is CASRPTGYIATGELFF. The CDR3 DNA sequence: TGCGCCAGCAGACCGACAGGGTACATTGCTACCGGGGAGCTGTTTTTT.

The genes are TRBV2 and TRBJ1-1, with a tentative D call TRBD1 (5 bases). V was shortened by 5 bases and J by 7 bases, with 11 bases between the two germline ends. The CDR3 loop spans 12 amino acids. Germline CDR1 is SNHLY and CDR2 is FYNNEI. The CDR3 loop is CASSSGGGEAFF. CDR3 coding DNA: TGTGCCAGCAGTTCCGGGGGGGGTGAAGCTTTCTTT. The full variable domain, completed using reference TRBV2 and TRBJ1-1, is EPEVTQTPSHQVTQMGQEVILRCVPISNHLYFYWYRQILGQKVEFLVSFYNNEISEKSEIFDDQFSVERPDGSNFTLKIRSTKLEDSAMYFCASSSGGGEAFFGQGTRLTVV.

This chain joins TRBV27 and TRBJ2-4; TRBD1 aligns across 11 bases. CDR3 length equals 15 residues. J gave up 8 bases and V 4 bases, and 7 bases lay outside the gene matches. Germline values: CDR1 MNHEY, CDR2 SMNVEV (reference sequence). CDR3 in DNA: TGTGCCAGCAGTTACGCCGGGACAGGGGGGGACATTCAGTACTTC. Its translation is CASSYAGTGGDIQYF.

The rearrangement uses TRBV5-1 and TRBJ2-2, with D perhaps given as TRBD1 or TRBD2 (5 bases each). CDR1 SGHRS and CDR2 YFSETQ come from the germline V gene. V was pared by 9 bases and J by 5 bases, with 20 bases between. CDR3 length: 15 residues. The CDR3 sequence is CAKRGGPPPTGELFF. In DNA form, the CDR3 reads TGCGCCAAGAGGGGCGGCCCCCCCCCGACCGGGGAGCTGTTTTTT.

The V gene is TRBV7-9, the J gene TRBJ1-1; D is undetermined. The CDR3 extends over 13 amino acids. V was clipped by 2 bases and J by 1 base, with 5 bases between them. Germline V gene lookup returns CDR1 SEHNR and CDR2 FQNEAQ (reference sequence). The CDR3: CASSLSGNTEAFF. The CDR3 nucleotides are TGTGCCAGCAGCTTATCTGGGAACACTGAAGCTTTCTTT.

The V and J genes are TRBV11-2 and TRBJ1-1; weak D call: TRBD1 (6 bases). The CDR3 totals 13 residues. Trimming left V 4 bases short and J 1 base short, with 7 bases between. The germline V gene encodes CDR1 SGHAT and CDR2 FQNNGV. The CDR3 loop reads CASSSDRNTEAFF. The DNA of the CDR3 is TGTGCCAGCAGCTCGGACAGGAACACTGAAGCTTTCTTT. Variable domain in full (rest from reference TRBV11-2 and TRBJ1-1): EAGVAQSPRYKIIEKRQSVAFWCNPISGHATLYWYQQILGQGPKLLIQFQNNGVVDDSQLPKDRFSAERLKGVDSTLKIQPAKLEDSAVYLCASSSDRNTEAFFGQGTRLTVV.

The chain recombines TRBV5-5 with TRBJ1-1; maybe TRBD1 (5 bases). Trimming pared 4 bases from V and 3 bases from J, leaving 13 bases between. The CDR3 spans 14 residues. The germline V gene has CDR1 SGHKS and CDR2 YYEKEE (reference sequence). In DNA form, the CDR3 reads TGTGCCAGCAGCCCCTCACAGGACCACACTGAAGCTTTCTTT. This translates into CASSPSQDHTEAFF.

The chain has TRBV5-4 and TRBJ2-7; TRBD2 agrees at 8 bases. This CDR3 is built from 15 residues. Looked up from germline, CDR1 is SGHNT and CDR2 is YYREEE (reference sequence). V lost 0 bases to trimming and J lost 2 bases; unmatched junction nucleotides: 4. The CDR3 DNA reads TGTGCCAGCAGCTTGGGCGGGGGGCTAGCCTACGAGCAGTACTTC. Its protein is CASSLGGGLAYEQYF.

The J gene is TRBJ1-1, the V gene TRBV6-1; 8 bases are shared with TRBD1. The V and J ends lost 4 bases and 6 bases, in that order; junction bases with no gene match: 7. The length of the CDR3 is 14 residues. CDR1 is MNHNS, CDR2 SASEGT, per germline. The CDR3 is CASSVGGRGPEAFF. CDR3 nucleotide sequence: TGTGCCAGCAGTGTGGGGGGCAGGGGGCCTGAAGCTTTCTTT.

The chain is built from TRBV2 and TRBJ2-3; TRBD1 agrees at 7 bases. CDR1 is SNHLY, CDR2 FYNNEI, per germline. The junction had 4 bases not matched to a gene; V was cut back by 6 bases and J by 1 base. This CDR3 has 14 residues. Here the CDR3 DNA reads TGTGCCAGCAGCGGACAGGTACGCACAGATACGCAGTATTTT. The encoded protein is CASSGQVRTDTQYF.

The chain combines TRBV6-1 with TRBJ1-1; TRBD1 might be the D (6 bases). CDR3 length: 11 amino acids. The V end was cut by 10 bases, the J end by 5 bases, with 11 bases between. Looked up from germline, CDR1 is MNHNS and CDR2 is SASEGT. The CDR3 loop is CATGGHTEAFF. In DNA form, the CDR3 reads TGTGCCACCGGGGGCCATACTGAAGCTTTCTTT.

The chain couples TRBV19 to TRBJ2-1; D ambiguous. Germline V CDR1 and CDR2: LNHDA, SQIVND (reference sequence). The CDR3 consists of 15 residues. V gave up 8 bases and J gave up 2 bases, with 16 bases separating them. The CDR3 nucleotides are TGTGCCAGTCAGCTACGGGCATCGACCTACAATGAGCAGTTCTTC. It translates to CASQLRASTYNEQFF.

The chain carries TRBV18 and TRBJ1-1; tentative D call: TRBD1 (6 bases). CDR1 KGHSH and CDR2 LQKENI come from the germline V gene. The CDR3 is 17 residues long. Trimming pared 2 bases from V and 6 bases from J, leaving 22 bases between. CDR3 in DNA: TGTGCCAGCTCACCATTGGCAGGGACACATCTCGACGCTGAAGCTTTCTTT. Its protein is CASSPLAGTHLDAEAFF.

The chain is built from TRBV15 and TRBJ1-4, with 8 bases that match TRBD1. CDR1 and CDR2 from the germline V gene are LNHNV and YYDKDF (reference sequence). CDR3 length: 13 residues. Trimming removed 9 bases from V and 7 bases from J; junction bases left unmatched: 7. The CDR3 is CATRQGLGEKLFF. CDR3 sequence (DNA): TGTGCCACGAGACAGGGGTTGGGTGAAAAACTGTTTTTT.

This chain connects TRBV30 to TRBJ2-1, with a weak D call TRBD2 (6 bases). Germline CDR1 GTSNPN, CDR2 SVGIG (reference sequence). The V end was cut by 2 bases, the J end by 3 bases, with 11 bases between. The CDR3 consists of 14 residues. Here the CDR3 DNA reads TGTGCCTGGAGTACTACGGGGGACTACAATGAGCAGTTCTTC. Translating gives CAWSTTGDYNEQFF.

This clone was recorded once. J is TRBJ2-7 and V is TRBV9; 15 bases line up with TRBD2. The CDR3 extends over 14 amino acids. CDR1 and CDR2 from the germline V gene are SGDLS and YYNGEE. With 4 bases clipped from V and 6 bases from J, the junction kept 2 bases outside the gene matches. The DNA of the CDR3 is TGTGCCAGCAGCTCGGGACTAGCGGGAGGCGAGCAGTACTTC. Its translation is CASSSGLAGGEQYF. Filled out from reference TRBV9 and TRBJ2-7, the complete variable domain reads DSGVTQTPKHLITATGQRVTLRCSPRSGDLSVYWYQQSLDQGLQFLIQYYNGEERAKGNILERFSAQQFPDLHSELNLSSLELGDSALYFCASSSGLAGGEQYFGPGTRLTVT.

The rearrangement uses TRBV30 and TRBJ2-1; 9 bases agree with TRBD1. Trimming took 0 bases from V and 4 from J; bases not matched to a gene: 4. The germline V gene has CDR1 GTSNPN and CDR2 SVGIG (reference sequence). This CDR3 region has 15 residues. The CDR3 nucleotides read TGTGCCTGGAGTGTAAGGGACAGGGTATACAATGAGCAGTTCTTC. Translated, it gives CAWSVRDRVYNEQFF.

The J gene is TRBJ2-7, the V gene TRBV9; D is unclear. Germline V gene lookup returns CDR1 SGDLS and CDR2 YYNGEE. CDR3 length: 14 residues. Deletions cut 1 base from V and 0 bases from J, with 8 bases between. CDR3 loop: CASSVHMSSYEQYF. The CDR3 DNA sequence: TGTGCCAGCAGCGTACATATGAGCTCCTACGAGCAGTACTTC.

The chain carries TRBV5-1 and TRBJ2-4, with D uncertain. The V and J ends lost 0 bases and 2 bases respectively, with 12 bases between them. The CDR3 totals 16 residues. In germline, CDR1 is SGHRS, CDR2 YFSETQ. CDR3 sequence reads: CASSLGVWTTKNIQYF. The CDR3 nucleotides are TGCGCCAGCAGCTTGGGTGTGTGGACGACCAAAAACATTCAGTACTTC.

V is TRBV4-3 and J is TRBJ1-1; no definite D call. Germline CDR1 and CDR2: LGHNA and YSLEER. The V end was cut by 1 base, the J end by 4 bases, with 10 bases between. This CDR3 contains 14 residues. The CDR3 here is CASSQAVKSTEAFF. The DNA of the CDR3 is TGCGCCAGCAGCCAAGCAGTGAAATCCACTGAAGCTTTCTTT.

The chain employs TRBV7-2 and TRBJ2-3, with 12 bases that match TRBD2. After removal of 3 bases from V and 3 bases from J, the junction contained 1 base not matched to a gene. Germline V gene sequence: CDR1 SGHTA, CDR2 FQGNSA. The CDR3 contains 15 residues. The chain's CDR3 is CASSFTSGGTDTQYF. For the CDR3, the DNA is TGTGCCAGCAGCTTTACTAGCGGGGGGACAGATACGCAGTATTTT. Supplemented by reference TRBV7-2 and TRBJ2-3, the full variable domain reads GAGVSQSPSNKVTEKGKDVELRCDPISGHTALYWYRQSLGQGLEFLIYFQGNSAPDKSGLPSDRFSAERTGGSVSTLTIQRTQQEDSAVYLCASSFTSGGTDTQYFGPGTRLTVL.

The V and J genes are TRBV19 and TRBJ2-3, with D possibly matching TRBD2 (5 bases). The V end lost 7 bases, the J end lost 1 base, and 12 bases lay between the germline ends. In germline, CDR1 is LNHDA, CDR2 SQIVND (reference sequence). This CDR3 is built from 14 residues. In nucleotides, the CDR3 is TGTGCCAGTACTAGCTCCGGGGGCACAGATACGCAGTATTTT. This encodes CASTSSGGTDTQYF.

The chain combines TRBV6-5 with TRBJ2-7, with a tentative D call TRBD1 (5 bases). This CDR3 comprises 15 residues. Trimming pared 0 bases from V and 2 bases from J, leaving 11 bases between. Germline assignment: CDR1 MNHEY and CDR2 SVGAGI. CDR3 coding DNA: TGTGCCAGCAGTTACTCGGCAGGGCGGCCCTACGAGCAGTACTTC. Amino acid sequence: CASSYSAGRPYEQYF.

The chain joins TRBV9 to TRBJ2-6; D is undetermined. The CDR3 contains 17 residues. V was trimmed by 3 bases and J by 0 bases, leaving 13 bases between them. Germline V gene lookup returns CDR1 SGDLS and CDR2 YYNGEE. CDR3 DNA: TGTGCCAGCAGCGGGAGTCCCTACCGCTCTGGGGCCAACGTCCTGACTTTC. This codes for CASSGSPYRSGANVLTF.

This chain joins TRBV7-2 and TRBJ1-2; no clear D gene. CDR3 length equals 13 residues. Germline loops: CDR1 SGHTA, CDR2 FQGNSA. V lost 1 base and J lost 7, with 10 bases in between. CDR3 residues: CASSLDREVGYTF. Written as DNA, the CDR3 is TGTGCCAGCAGCTTAGATAGGGAGGTTGGCTACACCTTC.

This chain connects TRBV9 to TRBJ2-1; 7 bases map to TRBD1. V shed 4 bases, J shed 5 bases, and the junction held 9 bases outside the gene matches. Germline V gene data show CDR1 as SGDLS and CDR2 as YYNGEE. This CDR3 is 15 amino acids long. CDR3 DNA: TGTGCCAGCAGCCCACCCGGGACAGTTGACAATGAGCAGTTCTTC. Translating it yields CASSPPGTVDNEQFF.